What follows is one T cell receptor beta chain and its context. This sample is part of a study of early T cells in non-severe SARS-CoV-2 infection. Unique molecular identifiers were attached to individual cDNA molecules. A single record per CDR3 protein comes from TCRdb applying MiXCR to the 5' RACE reads. The sample carries more than 40,000 distinct CDR3 sequences, roughly 7% recorded once. CDR3 size: 15 residues. V gave up 2 bases and J gave up 4 bases, with 14 bases separating them. Per the germline V gene, CDR1 is MNHEY and CDR2 is SVGEGT. What was sequenced was whole blood. The clonotype was recovered from an adult who was a healthcare worker with PCR-confirmed SARS-CoV-2 infection or an uninfected control (not recorded which). V is TRBV6-2 or TRBV6-3 and J is TRBJ1-1, with D possibly matching TRBD1 (5 bases). CDR3 region: CASSYPVGATTEAFF. CDR3 in DNA: TGTGCCAGCAGTTACCCGGTCGGGGCGACCACTGAAGCTTTCTTT.